This TCR beta chain emerged from a study of PD-L1 blockade in urothelial cancer. Study summary: The patients first took atezolizumab around 2014, receiving 1,200 mg intravenously every 3 weeks. After treatment start, blood was analyzed at 3 weeks (second dose) and at 6 weeks.

Trimming stripped 0 bases from V and 3 bases from J, with 10 bases between. Looked up from germline, CDR1 is SGDLS and CDR2 is YYNGEE. The CDR3 runs 14 residues. Time point described: pretreatment peripheral blood. TCRdb's copy holds only in-frame clones and misses some; the assay was immunoSEQ multiplex PCR. Of around 68,000 clones in the sample, roughly four fifths are singletons; the top ten hold more than 1.5%. Sequenced here: PBMCs, sampled around atezolizumab (anti-PD-L1) treatment. The chain recombines TRBV9 with TRBJ2-7; maybe TRBD2 (5 bases). The sequence derives from a man between 70 and 80 years old with urothelial cancer. The CDR3 sequence is CASSVGGPGYEQYF. CDR3 sequence (DNA): TGTGCCAGCAGCGTAGGAGGGCCCGGCTACGAGCAGTACTTC.